These T cell receptor beta chains were read from a single sample in a study of cytotoxic CD8 clonotypes in ibrutinib-treated CLL. Generated by immunoSEQ multiplex PCR, the TCRdb table keeps only in-frame clones and is missing some. The sample carries 190,000 or so clones, around 70% recorded once. The sample was PBMCs, taken after 24 months of ibrutinib treatment. The origin of the receptors is a human donor with chronic lymphocytic leukemia. Both conserved end residues are part of each CDR3. A D gene is named only where the DNA matches it firmly. Only part of the rows carry a size: once, few, many, or a class if the clone is expanded.

d_call,clone_size,v_call,j_call,cdr3_nt,cdr3_aa
TRBD2,NA,TRBV18,TRBJ2-7,TGTGCCAGCTCACCACCGGGAGGGACCGCCCGATACGAGCAGTACTTC,CASSPPGGTARYEQYF
NA,NA,TRBV9,TRBJ2-3,TGTGCCAGCAGCGTGGCCACTAAAACCCGGGCCCCATCGGCAGATACGCAGTATTTT,CASSVATKTRAPSADTQYF
NA,once,TRBV6-6,TRBJ2-5,TGTGCCAGCAGTTACTCCACCCCACGACTGGCCGGGGCCCAGTACTTC,CASSYSTPRLAGAQYF
NA,NA,TRBV2,TRBJ1-4,TGTGCCAGCAGTGGGGACGTGTTGAAGGAAAAACTGTTTTTT,CASSGDVLKEKLFF
NA,NA,TRBV28,TRBJ1-2,TGTGCCAGCAGACCCCTGGTCAGGGGCTATGGCTACACCTTC,CASRPLVRGYGYTF
NA,NA,TRBV27,TRBJ1-6,TGTGCCAGCAGTTTATCTACTTCACCCCTCCACTTT,CASSLSTSPLHF
TRBD1,NA,TRBV7-9,TRBJ2-7,TGTGCCAGCAGCCCTGACAGGGCGGGCTACGAGCAGTACTTC,CASSPDRAGYEQYF
TRBD2,NA,TRBV6-5,TRBJ2-7,TGTGCCAGCTCGCTTAAGCGGGAGGGCTCCTACGAGCAGTACTTC,CASSLKREGSYEQYF
NA,NA,TRBV6-6,TRBJ1-5,TGTGCCAGCAGTTACTTCCCAGAGAATCAGCCCCAGCATTTT,CASSYFPENQPQHF
NA,NA,TRBV11-2,TRBJ2-7,TGTGCCAGCAGCTTTAGAGGTTACGAGCAGTACTTC,CASSFRGYEQYF
TRBD1,NA,TRBV28,TRBJ2-7,TGTGCCAGCAGTGACAGGGTCTACGAGCAGTACTTC,CASSDRVYEQYF
NA,NA,TRBV5-1,TRBJ2-7,TGCGCCAGCAGCTTGGCTGGAGAAACGGCGTACTACGAGCAGTACTTC,CASSLAGETAYYEQYF
TRBD1,NA,TRBV19,TRBJ2-7,TGTGCCAGTAGCGGACAGGGCTTAAGGGAGCAGTACTTC,CASSGQGLREQYF
TRBD2,NA,TRBV5-4,TRBJ2-1,TGTGCCAGCAGCGAACTAGCGGGACAGAACAATGAGCAGTTCTTC,CASSELAGQNNEQFF
NA,NA,TRBV10-2,TRBJ1-5,TGCGCCAGCAGAGAAGGAGGGGGTTGGGCTCAGCCCCAGCATTTT,CASREGGGWAQPQHF
NA,NA,TRBV29-1,TRBJ2-1,TGCAGCGTTGTTGGACGAGGTGAGCAGTTCTTC,CSVVGRGEQFF
NA,NA,TRBV5-1,TRBJ2-5,TGCGCCAGCAGCTTGGCTTGGGGGCTTTTCAGAGAGACCCAGTACTTC,CASSLAWGLFRETQYF
NA,NA,TRBV5-4,TRBJ1-2,TGTGCCAGCAGCAAAGCCGGGACACCTGCACGCTATGGCTACACCTTC,CASSKAGTPARYGYTF
NA,NA,TRBV27,TRBJ2-1,TGTGCCAGCAGTCACTCCTACAATGAGCAGTTCTTC,CASSHSYNEQFF
TRBD2,NA,TRBV4-3,TRBJ2-7,TGCGCCAGCAGCCAAGAAGTCGGGACTAGGTACGAGCAGTACTTC,CASSQEVGTRYEQYF
TRBD2,NA,TRBV11-2,TRBJ2-1,TGTGCCAGCAGCCCAAGACTAGCGGGAGGGCCGGTCAATGAGCAGTTCTTC,CASSPRLAGGPVNEQFF
NA,once,TRBV9,TRBJ2-1,TGTGCCAGCAGCCCTGGTAGCGGAGCCGACAATGAGCAGTTCTTC,CASSPGSGADNEQFF
NA,NA,TRBV18,TRBJ2-1,TGTGCCAGCTCGCCAAATAGCGGCTACAATGAGCAGTTCTTC,CASSPNSGYNEQFF
NA,NA,TRBV7-2,TRBJ2-7,TGTGCCAGCAGCTTTCAGCGGTCAACCTACGAGCAGTACTTC,CASSFQRSTYEQYF
NA,medium-sized,TRBV28,TRBJ2-3,TGTGCCAGCAGTTCCCCCCCAGCCAGCACAGATACGCAGTATTTT,CASSSPPASTDTQYF
NA,NA,TRBV5-1,TRBJ2-3,TGCGCCAGCAGCTTGAGGGTTAGCACAGATACGCAGTATTTT,CASSLRVSTDTQYF
NA,NA,TRBV5-4,TRBJ2-5,TGTGCCAGCAGCTTGGTTACCCAAGAGACCCAGTACTTC,CASSLVTQETQYF